This T cell receptor (beta chain) was identified in a study of T cells after yellow fever vaccination. TCRdb independently ran MiXCR on the 5' RACE reads; one entry per CDR3 protein. The table records around 320,000 distinct CDR3 sequences, approximately 4.3% of them present only once. Germline CDR1 is MNHEY and CDR2 is SMNVEV (reference sequence). V shed 3 bases and J shed 8 bases, with 5 bases lying between them. This CDR3 has 11 residues. Sequencing was performed on PBMCs, taken 15 days after the yellow fever booster vaccination. This rearrangement joins TRBV27 to TRBJ2-4; no clear D. This receptor was obtained from a young man who received the YFV17D yellow fever vaccine. This chain's CDR3 is CASSLGDIQYF. CDR3 bases: TGTGCCAGCAGTTTGGGTGACATTCAGTACTTC.